Listed here are 25 T cell receptor beta chains from one sample, sequenced in a study of PD-1 blockade in classical Hodgkin lymphoma. As to time point: cycle 4 day 1 (C4D1), after about 6 weeks of nivolumab. Each patient experienced a relapse that followed autologous stem cell transplantation, and brentuximab vedotin exposure varied. Profiled with immunoSEQ multiplex PCR; TCRdb holds only in-frame clones, not every one. The repertoire includes about 93,000 clones, around 80% of them detected once, and approximately 9% sits in the top ten. The sequenced sample was peripheral blood mononuclear cells (PBMCs), obtained before the fourth cycle of nivolumab. The receptors derive from a human donor with classical Hodgkin lymphoma.

The chain recombines TRBV6-1 with TRBJ1-4, with D uncertain. The V and J ends lost 3 bases and 7 bases respectively, with 15 bases between them. The germline V gene encodes CDR1 MNHNS and CDR2 SASEGT. The CDR3 length is 15 residues. CDR3 residues: CASSEIGSRSEKLFF. In DNA form, the CDR3 reads TGTGCCAGCAGTGAGATTGGGTCCCGCAGTGAAAAACTGTTTTTT.

The J gene is TRBJ2-1, the V gene TRBV5-1; D is possibly TRBD1 (6 bases). Trimming removed 1 base from V and 3 bases from J, with 8 bases in between. The germline gives CDR1 SGHRS, CDR2 YFSETQ. This CDR3 is built from 14 residues. The CDR3 DNA is TGCGCCAGCAGCTTGACAGGGAACTACAATGAGCAGTTCTTC. Translation: CASSLTGNYNEQFF.

The chain uses TRBV5-1 and TRBJ2-3; tentative D call: TRBD2 (5 bases). V shed 5 bases and J shed 1 base, with 20 bases lying between them. Germline V gene data show CDR1 as SGHRS and CDR2 as YFSETQ. The CDR3 has 17 amino acids. CDR3 sequence reads: CASSLGEGWRGTDTQYF. Here the CDR3 DNA reads TGCGCCAGCAGTTTAGGAGAAGGTTGGCGGGGCACAGATACGCAGTATTTT.

A few counts support this clone. V is TRBV6-5 and J is TRBJ1-1, with 8 bases identical to TRBD1. Per the germline V gene, CDR1 is MNHEY and CDR2 is SVGAGI. V trimming: 5 bases; J trimming: 6 bases; junction bases outside the gene matches: 8. The CDR3 has 14 residues. The CDR3 protein is CASSHGQGRSEAFF. CDR3 bases: TGTGCCAGCAGTCACGGACAGGGTCGCTCTGAAGCTTTCTTT.

The chain joins TRBV27 to TRBJ1-2; TRBD1 agrees at 11 bases. J was trimmed by 5 bases and V by 2 bases; bases with no gene match: 4. Germline lookup yields CDR1 MNHEY and CDR2 SMNVEV (reference sequence). The CDR3 sequence is 15 residues long. The CDR3 here is CASSLRTGGAYGYTF. CDR3 sequence (DNA): TGTGCCAGCAGTTTACGGACAGGGGGCGCGTATGGCTACACCTTC.

Remarks on this clone: One end of the junction fails to match germline, which may point to a read error. The DNA of the CDR3 is TGTGCCAGCAGTGAAGTGGCCGCTACCAATAGCAATCAGCCCCAGCATTTT. Its protein product is CASSEVAATNSNQPQHF. The V call is TRBV10-3, the J call TRBJ1-5; D gene uncertain. This CDR3 spans 17 amino acids. CDR1 is ENHRY and CDR2 is SYGVKD in the germline V gene.

This rearrangement joins TRBV7-6 to TRBJ2-1; TRBD2 matches at 16 bases. This CDR3 has 19 residues. The germline V gene has CDR1 SGHVS and CDR2 FNYEAQ. V lost 1 base, J lost 1 base, and 4 bases stayed unmatched. CDR3: CASSLGGTSGRGSYNEQFF. CDR3 DNA sequence: TGTGCCAGCAGCTTAGGAGGGACTAGCGGGAGGGGGTCCTACAATGAGCAGTTCTTC.

J is TRBJ2-5 and V is TRBV27, with D possibly TRBD2 on 6 matching bases. Trimming took off 3 bases at V and 3 bases at J, with 17 bases between the two ends. Germline V gene sequence: CDR1 MNHEY, CDR2 SMNVEV (reference sequence). The CDR3 consists of 16 residues. CDR3 sequence (DNA): TGTGCCAGCAGTTTGATGGGGGGTCAGAGGGAAGAGACCCAGTACTTC. Residues: CASSLMGGQREETQYF.

This clone was seen just once. V is TRBV10-3 and J is TRBJ2-7; tentative D call: TRBD1 (5 bases). This CDR3 is built from 15 residues. V lost 10 bases and J lost 1, with 20 bases in between. Germline V gene data show CDR1 as ENHRY and CDR2 as SYGVKD. The CDR3 here is CATRVRASGSYEQYF. CDR3 coding DNA: TGTGCCACACGGGTAAGAGCGTCAGGGTCCTACGAGCAGTACTTC.

The chain employs TRBV6-5 and TRBJ2-7, with D uncertain. The V and J ends lost 6 bases and 2 bases respectively, with 8 bases between them. Per germline, CDR1 MNHEY and CDR2 SVGAGI. CDR3 length equals 12 residues. The CDR3, as DNA: TGTGCCAGCAGCCCTAGAGCCTACGAGCAGTACTTC. Translation: CASSPRAYEQYF.

V is TRBV10-3 and J is TRBJ2-7; D is possibly TRBD2 (5 bases). Between the trimmed V and J ends, which lost 5 bases and 5 bases, there was a span of 13 bases. This CDR3 has 13 amino acids. Germline loops: CDR1 ENHRY, CDR2 SYGVKD. The CDR3 sequence: CAISTLRENEQYF. CDR3 bases: TGTGCCATCAGTACGTTAAGGGAGAACGAGCAGTACTTC.

Concerning this clone: The germline gene is not matched at one end of the junction; a read error may be the cause. The chain carries TRBV11-2 and TRBJ2-7, with D possibly matching TRBD1 (6 bases). From germline, CDR1 is SGHAT and CDR2 FQNNGV. The CDR3 length is 13 residues. CDR3 sequence (DNA): TGTGCCAGCAGCTTCGGGACAACCTACGAGCGGTACTTC. It encodes CASSFGTTYERYF.

The gene calls are TRBV4-1 and TRBJ1-1, with D hard to call. The germline V and J ends were trimmed by 1 base and 1 base, with 7 bases remaining between them. CDR1 is MGHRA and CDR2 is YSYEKL in the germline V gene. CDR3 length: 14 residues. The CDR3 DNA follows: TGCGCCAGCAGCCAAGGGGCGGGGAACACTGAAGCTTTCTTT. The encoded protein is CASSQGAGNTEAFF.

The CDR3 loop is CASSFRMNTEAFF. CDR3 DNA sequence: TGTGCCAGCAGCTTCCGTATGAACACTGAAGCTTTCTTT. The J gene is TRBJ1-1, the V gene TRBV7-3; no clear D. V was pared by 3 bases and J by 0 bases, with 5 bases between. Germline CDR1 SGHTA, CDR2 FQGTGA. This CDR3 has 13 amino acids.

This clone was counted a few times. The rearrangement links TRBV19 to TRBJ1-6, with D possibly TRBD1 on 5 matching bases. From germline, CDR1 is LNHDA and CDR2 SQIVND (reference sequence). The V gene lost 6 bases and the J gene lost 5 bases, with 14 bases spanning the gap. This CDR3 region has 15 residues. The CDR3 loop reads CASSMGGTDNSPLHF. CDR3 nucleotides: TGTGCCAGTAGCATGGGCGGGACGGATAATTCACCCCTCCACTTT.

The count of this clone is one. CDR3 nucleotides: TGTGCCATCAGTGCTAGACAGCTAATAGCCTACGAGCAGTACTTC. This translates into CAISARQLIAYEQYF. The chain links TRBV10-3 to TRBJ2-7; perhaps TRBD1 as D (5 bases). CDR1 is ENHRY, CDR2 SYGVKD, per germline. V dropped 4 bases and J dropped 2 bases, with 15 bases sitting between them. This CDR3 contains 15 residues.

This clone occurred once. The chain recombines TRBV4-2 with TRBJ1-4, with 7 positions matching TRBD1. The CDR3 covers 16 residues. The germline V gene has CDR1 LGHNA and CDR2 YNFKEQ. Unmatched junction bases numbered 10, after V lost 4 bases and J lost 5 bases. The CDR3 protein is CASSPLSGTANEKLFF. The DNA for the CDR3 is TGTGCCAGCAGCCCGCTCTCCGGGACAGCAAATGAAAAACTGTTTTTT.

This chain connects TRBV5-1 to TRBJ2-3; a weak D match, TRBD1 (6 bases). The CDR3 extends over 15 amino acids. V dropped 1 base and J dropped 0 bases, with 9 bases sitting between them. The germline gives CDR1 SGHRS, CDR2 YFSETQ. CDR3 bases: TGCGCCAGCAGCTTGAGAACAGGGAGCACAGATACGCAGTATTTT. It yields the protein CASSLRTGSTDTQYF. The variable domain in full, with the rest retrieved from reference TRBV5-1 and TRBJ2-3, is KAGVTQTPRYLIKTRGQQVTLSCSPISGHRSVSWYQQTPGQGLQFLFEYFSETQRNKGNFPGRFSGRQFSNSRSEMNVSTLELGDSALYLCASSLRTGSTDTQYFGPGTRLTVL.

The chain employs TRBV27 and TRBJ2-5; D might be TRBD2 (6 bases). The V gene's germline CDR1 is MNHEY and CDR2 SMNVEV (reference sequence). V lost 3 bases and J 7 bases, leaving 9 bases between the germline ends. CDR3 length: 12 amino acids. The CDR3 DNA reads TGTGCCAGCAGTTTCGGGGGTAGGACCCAGTACTTC. Its protein is CASSFGGRTQYF.

The gene calls are TRBV4-3 and TRBJ2-6, with TRBD1 matching over 10 bases. CDR1 is LGHNA, CDR2 YSLEER, per germline. The CDR3 is made up of 20 amino acids. Here the CDR3 reads CAAGDRGPRDHLSGANVLTF. In DNA form, the CDR3 reads TGCGCAGCGGGGGACAGGGGCCCGAGGGACCATCTCTCTGGGGCCAACGTCCTGACTTTC.

The rearrangement links TRBV2 to TRBJ2-3; D remains ambiguous. In germline, CDR1 is SNHLY, CDR2 FYNNEI. Trimming shortened V by 9 bases and J by 7 bases, and 14 bases separated the two germline ends. The CDR3 loop spans 12 amino acids. CDR3 nucleotides: TGTGCCAGAACTTTGGGGTCCAATACGCAGTATTTT. Translated: CARTLGSNTQYF.

The chain carries TRBV10-3 and TRBJ2-7; weak D call: TRBD1 (6 bases). V was shortened by 0 bases and J by 0 bases, with 9 bases between the two germline ends. Germline lookup yields CDR1 ENHRY and CDR2 SYGVKD. This CDR3 has 15 amino acids. CDR3 nucleotide sequence: TGTGCCATCAGTGAGTCGAGGGACATCTCCTACGAGCAGTACTTC. This codes for CAISESRDISYEQYF.

This chain uses TRBV6-5 with TRBJ1-3; D remains ambiguous. The CDR3 extends over 15 amino acids. Germline CDR1 reads MNHEY; CDR2 reads SVGAGI. V lost 0 bases and J 2 bases, leaving 8 bases between the germline ends. The CDR3 loop is CASSYSRDTGNTIYF. In DNA form, the CDR3 reads TGTGCCAGCAGTTACTCGAGGGATACTGGAAACACCATATATTTT.

This clone appeared once. The chain uses TRBV5-8 and TRBJ1-2; D perhaps matches TRBD1 (5 bases). The CDR3 loop spans 15 amino acids. Germline loops: CDR1 SGHTS, CDR2 YDEGEE. V was trimmed by 0 bases and J by 4 bases, leaving 13 bases between them. CDR3 residues: CASSLGQVGTYGYTF. CDR3 sequence (DNA): TGTGCCAGCAGCTTGGGGCAGGTGGGGACCTATGGCTACACCTTC. Variable domain in full (rest from reference TRBV5-8 and TRBJ1-2): EAGVTQSPTHLIKTRGQQATLRCSPISGHTSVYWYQQALGLGLQFLLWYDEGEERNRGNFPPRFSGRQFPNYSSELNVNALELEDSALYLCASSLGQVGTYGYTFGSGTRLTVV.

This clone was detected only a few times. The V call is TRBV18, the J call TRBJ1-6, with D uncertain. The V end was cut by 0 bases, the J end by 8 bases, with 14 bases between. Per germline, CDR1 KGHSH and CDR2 LQKENI. The CDR3 has 16 residues. In DNA, the CDR3 is TGTGCCAGCTCACCACCAGATAGGTGGGATTATTCACCCCTCCACTTT. This sequence encodes CASSPPDRWDYSPLHF. The full variable domain, rest sourced from reference TRBV18 and TRBJ1-6, is NAGVMQNPRHLVRRRGQEARLRCSPMKGHSHVYWYRQLPEEGLKFMVYLQKENIIDESGMPKERFSAEFPKEGPSILRIQQVVRGDSAAYFCASSPPDRWDYSPLHFGNGTRLTVT.